This T cell receptor beta chain came from a study of cytomegalovirus exposure and HLA in healthy donors. To note about this clone: The antigen is not known.

The CDR3 is 14 residues long. Trimming stripped 2 bases from V and 6 bases from J, with 12 bases between. Germline values: CDR1 SGHNT, CDR2 YYREEE (reference sequence). Study findings and constraints: At a 0.05 false discovery rate, a later analysis found over 15,000 TCR beta sequences to be associated with HLA alleles.

PCR involved 60 Vbeta and 13 Jbeta primers. TCRdb's table, derived via immunoSEQ multiplex PCR, lists solely in-frame clones and lacks some. The sample has fewer than 200,000 clones, about 9.4% seen once. The sequence was obtained from a woman in her thirties in good health and CMV-seropositive. The rearrangement links TRBV5-4 to TRBJ2-4; weak D call: TRBD2 (7 bases). Sequenced: PBMCs. DNA of the CDR3: TGTGCCAGCAGCTTTGGGGGGGCCGTAAACATTCAGTACTTC. This translates into CASSFGGAVNIQYF.